The table lists the clone carrying this T cell receptor (beta chain) with a count of one. The CDR3 has 14 residues. Germline V gene lookup returns CDR1 SGHNT and CDR2 YYREEE (reference sequence). The V segment lost 4 bases and the J segment 3 bases; nucleotides outside the gene matches: 6. The sample is drawn from a study of cytotoxic CD8 clonotypes in ibrutinib-treated CLL. Genomic DNA in a quantity of around 2 micrograms was derived from cryopreserved PBMCs for TCR beta libraries. Depths of 1 in 200,000 to 1 in 1 million T cells were the sequencing target. TCRdb keeps only in-frame clones here, not all; method: immunoSEQ multiplex PCR. The top ten hold roughly 2% of the sample, which has 160,000 or so clones, about 80% seen once.

This material consisted of PBMCs, taken after 12 months of ibrutinib treatment. The chain joins TRBV5-4 to TRBJ2-7, with 8 nucleotides matching TRBD1. The sequence was collected from a human donor with chronic lymphocytic leukemia. The CDR3 protein is CASSIGQGLYEQYF. CDR3 DNA sequence: TGTGCCAGCAGCATAGGACAGGGCCTCTACGAGCAGTACTTC.